A selection of T cell receptor beta chains follows, all from one sample in a study of regulatory T cells in long-lasting Graves disease. TCRdb used MiXCR to reprocess the multiplex PCR reads, holding one entry per CDR3 protein. The repertoire holds 440,000 or so distinct CDR3 sequences, with less than 20% as singletons. The sample was also linked to a second study, of T cells in Graves' hyperthyroidism and ophthalmopathy.

The input for sequencing was peripheral blood mononuclear cells (PBMCs), taken at new diagnosis, from a patient treated with antithyroid drugs. These TCRs come from a woman aged 25 to 45 with Graves disease. Each CDR3 is given without its conserved first and last residue. D genes are given only for firm matches. A row's size may be missing; if present it is once, few, many or a size class.

d_gene	v_gene	abundance	j_gene	CDR3aa
.	TRBV10-3	many	TRBJ1-1	AITRDMTQSTEAF
.	TRBV29-1	few	TRBJ2-2	SVRRSGPTANTGELF
.	TRBV30	few	TRBJ2-3	AWRGISTDTQY
TRBD2	TRBV28	.	TRBJ2-1	ASSFGTSGMAEQF
TRBD2	TRBV7-2	many	TRBJ2-7	ASSLGPTLSGRAGEQY
.	TRBV19	.	TRBJ2-3	ASLESGADTQY
TRBD2	TRBV11-2	many	TRBJ2-1	ASSPRLAASSSYNEQF
TRBD2	TRBV20-1	.	TRBJ2-7	SAVTGTRAYEQY
TRBD1	TRBV15	many	TRBJ1-1	ATSRWTGAVETEAF
.	TRBV6-1	many	TRBJ2-5	ASSDPDKYQETQY
.	TRBV9	.	TRBJ1-4	ASSVGENEKLF
TRBD1	TRBV5-1	many	TRBJ1-4	ASSLGQNNEKLF
.	TRBV29-1	few	TRBJ2-3	SVESPRDGSTDTQY
.	TRBV6-2/TRBV6-3	.	TRBJ2-3	ASSDRRVDTQY
.	TRBV28	few	TRBJ1-5	ASIRQGVSPQH
.	TRBV6-2/TRBV6-3	many	TRBJ1-1	ASSTGTRTTEAF
TRBD2	TRBV9	many	TRBJ2-7	ASSVGLAGAYEQY
.	TRBV18	many	TRBJ1-5	ASSQGEQPQH
.	TRBV6-9	.	TRBJ2-2	ASSYHATGELF
TRBD2	TRBV9	few	TRBJ2-7	ASSIWTSGRANYEQY
TRBD2	TRBV19	.	TRBJ2-1	ASSVLAGVHNEQF
TRBD1	TRBV28	many	.	ASRGQGTRETQY